This T cell receptor (beta chain) came from a study of tissue T cells after allogeneic stem cell transplantation (dated by TCRdb to between 2021 and 2024). At the level of the whole study: TCR beta repertoires were profiled across many tissues obtained from research autopsies of patients with and without GVHD, as well as in mouse models of GVHD. On the human side, the study was prospective and observational, with no blinding or randomization.

Libraries were prepared through the immunoSEQ multiplex PCR assay. Adaptive Biotechnologies performed TCRbeta CDR3 sequencing at survey depth and reported CDR3 sequences, V/J genes, productive frequency, and template counts. Amplification of TCR beta CDR3 regions was performed from genomic DNA rather than from RNA. Regarding the original processing steps: Jensen-Shannon divergence was used to quantify pairwise repertoire overlap between tissues, with a value of 1 indicating complete divergence and a value of 0 indicating identical repertoires. Tissues were clustered by single-linkage agglomerative hierarchical clustering of pairwise JSD values and displayed as dendrograms. All patient samples were analyzed with GLIPH2 using simulation_depth 1000, kmer_min_depth 3 and cdr3_length_cutoff 8, and only groups containing more than two unique CDR3s were kept. A standardized tissue-overlap score extrapolated Jaccard GLIPH-group overlap across patients to a standard repertoire size of 1000 clones. Linear mixed-effect models, with tissue as a fixed effect and individual as a random effect, were used to test how diversity related to clinical or experimental variables. The table was pulled from immuneACCESS by TCRdb, which kept in-frame rearrangements only. Such tables lose some clones; where checked, under half of the loss comes from unresolved V genes, and the rest has no known cause. The V and J calls and clone size are taken from that table; D and trimming were inferred from the DNA. This sample holds more than 2,500 clones; about 40% were observed only once. Roughly a quarter of the sample goes to the ten largest clones.

V has 7 bases trimmed and J has 4 bases trimmed; junction bases matching no gene number 4. From the germline V gene, CDR1 is MSHET and CDR2 is SYDVDS. Spanning cysteine to phenylalanine, the CDR3 consists of 13 amino acids. The DNA covers only part of the CDR3, 36 bases in frame from base 1. This specimen's time point label, per the study, means: mouse harvest day 14 after allogeneic transplant. Each mouse graft, delivered by tail vein injection, combined 10^6 splenic CD5+ T cells with 10^7 T-cell-depleted bone marrow cells. Mouse GVHD was modeled in a major MHC-mismatch B6 (H2b) into BALB/c (H2d) model, with tissues profiled at day 7 or 14. On day 7 or 14 post-transplant, mouse tissues and retro-orbital blood were harvested with separate sterile tools for each animal, and livers were flushed beforehand. Before genomic DNA isolation with the DNeasy Blood & Tissue Kit, mouse tissues were minced using razor blades in buffered saline.

Notes on this clone: Its cognate antigen has yet to be identified. Mouse gene names and germline sequences are the ones reported for this receptor. The read ends 1 residue before the CDR3 terminus; that terminus is restored from the germline J gene.

Results and caveats for the whole study, not just this receptor: Within patients, how anatomically similar the tissues were was a key factor in shaping TCR repertoire composition, regardless of disease or transplant status. Only a few T cell clones appeared in more than one patient, yet motif-based clustering showed tissue-specific repertoire signatures that were shared between patients. In both patients and mice, T cells from blood and spleen picked up only a limited part of the TCR repertoire that was detected in tissues. The patient cohort was small and clinically heterogeneous, and sampling depth was acknowledged as a limitation. Which tissue TCRs were alloreactive or antigen-specific was not determined in the study, and some of the clones might have been host cells that persisted.

Source material: gut tissue. Recombination joined TRBV29 with TRBJ1-2, and 9 bases in between align with TRBD1. The TCR was taken from a female BALB/c mouse given C57BL/6 T cells with graft-versus-host disease after an allogeneic hematopoietic cell transplant. The CDR3 here reads CASTPGQGSDYTF. The DNA read from the CDR3 is TGTGCTAGCACTCCGGGACAGGGCTCCGACTACACC. Reference TRBV29 and TRBJ1-2 proteins supply the regions before and after the CDR3; the full variable domain is: DMKVTQMPRYLIKRMGENVLLECGQDMSHETMYWYRQDPGLGLQLIYISYDVDSNSEGDIPKGYRVSRKKREHFSLILDSAKTNQTSVYFCASTPGQGSDYTFGSGTRLLVI.